A selection of T cell receptor beta chains follows, all from one sample in a study of metastatic and nonmetastatic thyroid tumors. From the PCR reads, TCRdb re-called clones with MiXCR. The table includes 30,000 to 35,000 clones, about 15% detected once. Sequenced material: blood. The source is a female donor with papillary thyroid cancer or a benign thyroid nodule (not recorded which). Some clones in this sample may be carry-over from other donors' samples. Each CDR3 is given with its conserved first and last residue. Fields, in order: CDR3 protein, CDR3 DNA, J gene, V gene, clone size, D gene. D genes are given only for firm matches. Only part of the rows carry a size: once, few, many, or a class if the clone is expanded.

CDR3 protein: CASSPQGQETQYF; CDR3 DNA: TGTGCCAGCTCACCACAGGGGCAAGAGACCCAGTACTTC; J gene: TRBJ2-5; V gene: TRBV18; clone size: many; D gene: .
CDR3 protein: CATSDSSPSGYNEQFF; CDR3 DNA: TGTGCCACCAGTGACTCTTCACCAAGCGGCTACAATGAGCAGTTCTTC; J gene: TRBJ2-1; V gene: TRBV24-1; clone size: many; D gene: .
CDR3 protein: CASSPQPGSEAFF; CDR3 DNA: TGTGCCAGCTCACCGCAACCAGGGTCTGAAGCTTTCTTT; J gene: TRBJ1-1; V gene: TRBV18; clone size: many; D gene: .
CDR3 protein: CAWSAGTGRLRVEKLFF; CDR3 DNA: TGTGCCTGGAGCGCCGGGACAGGGAGACTTCGGGTTGAAAAACTGTTTTTT; J gene: TRBJ1-4; V gene: TRBV30; clone size: many; D gene: TRBD1
CDR3 protein: CASSQVHGSSKGNEQFF; CDR3 DNA: TGTGCCAGCAGCCAAGTTCACGGGAGTTCAAAGGGCAATGAGCAGTTCTTC; J gene: TRBJ2-1; V gene: TRBV4-2; clone size: many; D gene: .
CDR3 protein: CASTFAGSPTDTQYF; CDR3 DNA: TGTGCCAGCACCTTTGCGGGATCCCCCACAGATACGCAGTATTTT; J gene: TRBJ2-3; V gene: TRBV7-3; clone size: .; D gene: .
CDR3 protein: CASSPLAGVSDTQYF; CDR3 DNA: TGTGCCAGCAGCCCTTTAGCGGGAGTGTCAGATACGCAGTATTTT; J gene: TRBJ2-3; V gene: TRBV3-1; clone size: many; D gene: TRBD2
CDR3 protein: CASSLSMTGPYGYTF; CDR3 DNA: TGTGCCAGCAGTTTATCGATGACAGGCCCCTATGGCTACACCTTC; J gene: TRBJ1-2; V gene: TRBV12-3/TRBV12-4; clone size: many; D gene: .
CDR3 protein: CASSPPGTGYSEQYF; CDR3 DNA: TGTGCCAGCAGCCCCCCCGGGACAGGGTATTCCGAGCAGTACTTC; J gene: TRBJ2-7; V gene: TRBV12-3/TRBV12-4; clone size: .; D gene: TRBD1
CDR3 protein: CASSLSGSTGELFF; CDR3 DNA: TGTGCCAGCAGCTTGTCAGGGTCCACCGGGGAGCTGTTTTTT; J gene: TRBJ2-2; V gene: TRBV5-6; clone size: many; D gene: .